The 16 T cell receptor beta chains in this list originate from one sample, sequenced in a study of identical twins. TCRdb recomputed calls from the 5' RACE reads with MiXCR, one row per CDR3 protein. The table records hundreds of thousands of distinct CDR3 sequences, approximately 8% of them present only once. These data are also associated with another study on yellow fever vaccine responses in identical twins.

What was sequenced was memory (CD45RO+) T cells sorted from blood. Receptor source: a woman in her late teens or twenties in good health.

This clonotype has just a few counts. This rearrangement joins TRBV3-1 to TRBJ1-3, with D unclear. The germline gives CDR1 LGHDT, CDR2 YNNKEL (reference sequence). V gave up 3 bases and J gave up 0 bases, with 3 bases separating them. This CDR3 has 13 residues. CDR3 region: CASSQNSGNTIYF. DNA for the CDR3: TGTGCCAGCAGCCAGAACTCTGGAAACACCATATATTTT.

This sequence joins TRBV19 and TRBJ2-6; 10 bases map to TRBD1. Trimming cost V 6 bases and J 0 bases; bases outside gene matches: 11. This CDR3 has 19 residues. Germline V gives CDR1 LNHDA, CDR2 SQIVND (reference sequence). DNA for the CDR3: TGTGCCAGTAGCCCGGGACAGGGGACTACCCTCTCTGGGGCCAACGTCCTGACTTTC. Protein: CASSPGQGTTLSGANVLTF.

This clonotype was observed many times. The chain combines TRBV6-1 with TRBJ2-1; the match to TRBD2 covers 10 bases. The V gene end was trimmed by 5 bases and the J gene end by 1 base; junction bases not matched to a gene: 2. Per germline, CDR1 MNHNS and CDR2 SASEGT. CDR3 size: 15 residues. The CDR3 loop is CASSLAGASYNEQFF. CDR3 coding DNA: TGTGCCAGCAGTCTAGCGGGAGCGTCCTACAATGAGCAGTTCTTC.

This clonotype was recorded a few times. The gene calls are TRBV9 and TRBJ2-1; 11 bases fit TRBD2. The CDR3 has 16 residues. Looked up from germline, CDR1 is SGDLS and CDR2 is YYNGEE. J lost 4 bases, V lost 5 bases, and 8 bases had no gene match. CDR3 coding DNA: TGTGCCAGCAGGGGTGGGACTAGCGGCCAATACAATGAGCAGTTCTTC. It encodes CASRGGTSGQYNEQFF.

This chain connects TRBV6-1 to TRBJ1-2; D not certain. Trimming cost V 6 bases and J 4 bases, with 18 bases left between them. The CDR3 has 15 residues. In germline, CDR1 is MNHNS, CDR2 SASEGT. The CDR3 sequence is CASSQTSGVSYGYTF. The DNA for the CDR3 is TGTGCCAGCAGCCAGACCAGCGGGGTTAGCTATGGCTACACCTTC.

This clonotype was counted a few times. V usage is TRBV10-3 and J usage is TRBJ1-1; 7 nucleotides line up with TRBD1. After removal of 4 bases from V and 0 bases from J, the junction contained 5 bases not matched to a gene. CDR3 size: 15 residues. Germline V gives CDR1 ENHRY, CDR2 SYGVKD. CDR3 in amino acids: CAISAAGTVNTEAFF. The CDR3 nucleotides are TGTGCCATCAGTGCCGCCGGGACAGTGAACACTGAAGCTTTCTTT.

This clonotype was detected a few times. The chain combines TRBV5-1 with TRBJ2-2, with 11 positions matching TRBD2. The length of the CDR3 is 17 residues. CDR1 and CDR2 (germline): SGHRS, YFSETQ. V gave up 1 base and J gave up 4 bases; unmatched junction bases: 6. As DNA, the CDR3 is TGCGCCAGCAGCTTGCGAGAACTAGCGGGAGTCACCGGGGAGCTGTTTTTT. Translation gives CASSLRELAGVTGELFF.

The table lists this clonotype with a few counts. The chain uses TRBV11-2 and TRBJ2-1; 13 bases are shared with TRBD2. The CDR3 has 14 residues. Germline lookup yields CDR1 SGHAT and CDR2 FQNNGV. V lost 8 bases and J lost 7; bases outside the gene matches: 5. The CDR3: CASAGLAGWNEQFF. CDR3 sequence (DNA): TGTGCCAGCGCGGGACTAGCGGGATGGAATGAGCAGTTCTTC. Full variable domain (rest looked up from reference TRBV11-2 and TRBJ2-1): EAGVAQSPRYKIIEKRQSVAFWCNPISGHATLYWYQQILGQGPKLLIQFQNNGVVDDSQLPKDRFSAERLKGVDSTLKIQPAKLEDSAVYLCASAGLAGWNEQFFGPGTRLTVL.

At least ten counts were recorded for this clonotype. This chain joins TRBV29-1 and TRBJ2-1, with TRBD2 identical over 14 bases. Germline V gives CDR1 SQVTM, CDR2 ANQGSEA. Trimming at V came to 5 bases and at J to 9 bases, leaving 3 bases not matched to a gene. The CDR3 totals 13 residues. This CDR3 reads CSVLGLAGGEQFF. For the CDR3, the DNA is TGCAGCGTTTTAGGACTAGCGGGAGGTGAGCAGTTCTTC.

This clonotype was picked up a small number of times. This chain uses TRBV5-6 with TRBJ2-2, with TRBD2 matching over 10 bases. The CDR3 extends over 17 amino acids. CDR1 is SGHDT and CDR2 is YYEEEE in the germline V gene. Germline trimming cut 6 bases from V and 6 bases from J; bases unmatched to any gene: 14. The DNA for the CDR3 is TGTGCCAGCAACCCGGCTGGTAGCGGGAGGATCGCCGGGGAGCTGTTTTTT. Translated, it gives CASNPAGSGRIAGELFF. The full variable domain, with the rest looked up from reference TRBV5-6 and TRBJ2-2, is DAGVTQSPTHLIKTRGQQVTLRCSPKSGHDTVSWYQQALGQGPQFIFQYYEEEERQRGNFPDRFSGHQFPNYSSELNVNALLLGDSALYLCASNPAGSGRIAGELFFGEGSRLTVL.

The V call is TRBV9, the J call TRBJ2-2; D uncertain. CDR3 length: 17 residues. Trimming removed 6 bases at V and 3 bases at J, with 21 bases between. Looked up from germline, CDR1 is SGDLS and CDR2 is YYNGEE. The CDR3 here is CASNLNGPQPDTGELFF. CDR3 nucleotides: TGTGCCAGCAATCTCAATGGGCCACAACCGGACACCGGGGAGCTGTTTTTT.

This clonotype was detected a few times. The rearrangement links TRBV2 to TRBJ1-5, with D unclear. This CDR3 contains 12 residues. V was shortened by 3 bases and J by 2 bases, with 2 bases between the two germline ends. Germline lookup yields CDR1 SNHLY and CDR2 FYNNEI. DNA of the CDR3: TGTGCCAGCAGTGATGGCAATCAGCCCCAGCATTTT. This codes for CASSDGNQPQHF.

The chain employs TRBV6-1 and TRBJ1-1; 11 positions agree with TRBD1. The V gene's germline CDR1 is MNHNS and CDR2 SASEGT. V lost 9 bases and J lost 6; bases outside the gene matches: 6. CDR3 length: 13 residues. The CDR3 region has the DNA TGTGCCAGTAGGACAGGGGGCACCCCTGAAGCTTTCTTT. It encodes CASRTGGTPEAFF.

This clonotype was seen more than once but under ten times. This CDR3 reads CASSQDLGSGETQYF. The CDR3 bases are TGTGCCAGCAGCCAAGACTTAGGGTCGGGAGAGACCCAGTACTTC. The genes are TRBV3-1 and TRBJ2-5; D is uncertain. Trimming removed 0 bases from V and 4 bases from J, with 12 bases in between. Germline V lookup: CDR1 LGHDT, CDR2 YNNKEL (reference sequence). The CDR3 spans 15 residues.

The CDR3 nucleotides read TGCGCCAGCAGCCCCCGGGGAGCGGGAGGGCCCTTGGAGCAGTTCTTC. Translating gives CASSPRGAGGPLEQFF. The chain recombines TRBV5-1 with TRBJ2-1, with TRBD2 matching over 10 bases. The junction had 14 bases not matched to a gene; V was cut back by 4 bases and J by 10 bases. The CDR3 has 16 residues. Germline loops: CDR1 SGHRS, CDR2 YFSETQ.

This clonotype was seen a handful of times. The V gene is TRBV6-1, the J gene TRBJ2-2, with 9 bases matching TRBD2. This CDR3 comprises 16 residues. The V gene end was trimmed by 2 bases and the J gene end by 5 bases; junction bases not matched to a gene: 6. CDR1 and CDR2 from the germline V gene are MNHNS and SASEGT. As DNA, the CDR3 is TGTGCCAGCAGTGAATGGGATAGCGGGAGTACCGGGGAGCTGTTTTTT. It codes for CASSEWDSGSTGELFF.